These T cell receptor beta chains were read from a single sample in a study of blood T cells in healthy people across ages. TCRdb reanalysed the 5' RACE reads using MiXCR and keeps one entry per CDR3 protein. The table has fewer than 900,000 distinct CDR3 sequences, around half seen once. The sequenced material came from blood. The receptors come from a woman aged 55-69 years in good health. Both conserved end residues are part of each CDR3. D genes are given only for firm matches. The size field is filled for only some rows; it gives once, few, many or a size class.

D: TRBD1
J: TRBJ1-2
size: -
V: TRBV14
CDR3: CASIYSRDSNYGYTF

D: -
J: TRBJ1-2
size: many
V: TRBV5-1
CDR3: CASSNNYGYTF

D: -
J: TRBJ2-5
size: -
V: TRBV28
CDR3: CASSKDRTRKETQYF

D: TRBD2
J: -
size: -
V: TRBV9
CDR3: CASSGGTSGRSHEQYF

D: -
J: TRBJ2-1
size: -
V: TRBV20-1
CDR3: CSAGGPSYNEQFF

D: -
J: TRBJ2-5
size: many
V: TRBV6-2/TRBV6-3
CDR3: CASTWMGDPETQYF

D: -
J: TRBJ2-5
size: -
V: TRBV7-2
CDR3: CASSIASLGETQYF

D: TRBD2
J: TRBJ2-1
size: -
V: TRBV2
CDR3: CASSEGVSGRGYNEQFF

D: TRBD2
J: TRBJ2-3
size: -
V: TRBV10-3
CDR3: CAISSASGSSGDTQYF

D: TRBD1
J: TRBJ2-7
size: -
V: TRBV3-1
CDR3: CASGRDRVSGTYEQYF

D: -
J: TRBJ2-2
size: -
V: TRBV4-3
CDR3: CASSQVFGNSNTGELFF

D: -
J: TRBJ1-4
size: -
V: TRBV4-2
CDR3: CASSQDSREMFF

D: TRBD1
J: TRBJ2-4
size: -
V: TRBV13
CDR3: CASSLDLGPATGGGIQYF

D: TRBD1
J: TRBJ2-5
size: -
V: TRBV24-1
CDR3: CATSDPTGSNQETQYF

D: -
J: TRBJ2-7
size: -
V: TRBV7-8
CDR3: CASSVLLYNEQYF

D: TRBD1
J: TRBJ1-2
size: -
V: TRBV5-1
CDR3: CASSSNSGQLYGYTF

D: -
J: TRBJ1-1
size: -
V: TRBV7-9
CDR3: CASSLGELTEAFF

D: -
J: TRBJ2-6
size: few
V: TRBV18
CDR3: CASSRSQTSGANVLTF

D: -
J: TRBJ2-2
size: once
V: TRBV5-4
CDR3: CASSTGTVTGELFF

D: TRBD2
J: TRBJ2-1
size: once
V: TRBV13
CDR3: CASSSREVLYNEQFF

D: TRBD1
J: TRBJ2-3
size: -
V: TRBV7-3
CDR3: CASSLNPGTGLRTDTQYF

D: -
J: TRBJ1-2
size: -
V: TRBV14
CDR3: CASSQGVDGYTF

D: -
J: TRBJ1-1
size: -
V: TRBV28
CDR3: CASSAQPVFTEAFF

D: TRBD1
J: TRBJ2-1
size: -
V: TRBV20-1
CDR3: CSASAWDRDYEQFF

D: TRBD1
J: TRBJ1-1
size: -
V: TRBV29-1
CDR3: CSAQRGTEPAFF

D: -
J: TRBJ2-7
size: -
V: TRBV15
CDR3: CATSRDARGKYEQYF

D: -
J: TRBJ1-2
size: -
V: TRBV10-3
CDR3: CAISARQAQGGYGYTF

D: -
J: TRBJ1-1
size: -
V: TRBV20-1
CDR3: CSASLGPATEAFF

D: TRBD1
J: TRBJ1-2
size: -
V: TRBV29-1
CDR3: CSVETGPYGHTF

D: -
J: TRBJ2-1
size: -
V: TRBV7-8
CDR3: CASSPPPFRNNEQFF

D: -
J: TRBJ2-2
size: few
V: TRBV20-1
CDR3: CSARDPSFQAGELFF

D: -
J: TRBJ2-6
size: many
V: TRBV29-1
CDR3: CSVAPQAGANVLTF

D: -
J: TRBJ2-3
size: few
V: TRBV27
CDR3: CASSHRAGDDTQYF

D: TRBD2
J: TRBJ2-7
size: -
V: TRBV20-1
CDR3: CSALMTSRSSYEQYF

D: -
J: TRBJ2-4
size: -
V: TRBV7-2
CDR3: CASSAILAKNIQYF

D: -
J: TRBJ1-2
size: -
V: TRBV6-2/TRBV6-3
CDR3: CASSKQGSYGYTF

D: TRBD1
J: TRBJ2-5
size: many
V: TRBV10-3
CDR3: CATRRTGQNQETQYF

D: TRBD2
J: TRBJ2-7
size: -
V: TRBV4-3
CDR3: CASSHSGSTYYEQYF

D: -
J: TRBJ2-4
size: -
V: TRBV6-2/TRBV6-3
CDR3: CASQGAGWGRDIQYF

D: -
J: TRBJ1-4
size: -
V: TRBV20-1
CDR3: CSAREGHEKLFF

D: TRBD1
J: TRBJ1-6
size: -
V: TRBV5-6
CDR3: CASSSGTGVSYNSPLHF

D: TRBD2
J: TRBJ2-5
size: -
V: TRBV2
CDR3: CASKKAGVRQETQYF

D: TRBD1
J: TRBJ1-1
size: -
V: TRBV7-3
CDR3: CASSLDRVAEAFF

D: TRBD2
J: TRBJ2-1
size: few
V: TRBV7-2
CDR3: CASSLVGTSVIGEQFF

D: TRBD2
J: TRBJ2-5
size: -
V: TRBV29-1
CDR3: CSVEERGGLYF

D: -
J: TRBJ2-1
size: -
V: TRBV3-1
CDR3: CASSQGQLNEQFF

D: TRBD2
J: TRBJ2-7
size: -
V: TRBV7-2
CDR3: CASSFLGTNSYEQYF

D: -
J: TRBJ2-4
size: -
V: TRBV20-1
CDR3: CSARRPGVDKNIQYF

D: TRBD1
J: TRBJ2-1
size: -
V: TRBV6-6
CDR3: CASSLDRGNVDEQFF